This TCR beta chain was recorded in a study of shared clonotypes between healthy human individuals. This clone was recorded only once. Its antigen is not known. Profiled with immunoSEQ multiplex PCR; TCRdb holds only in-frame clones, not every one. The sample carries around 2.1 million clones, 93% recorded once. Terminally differentiated effector memory CD45RA+ cells were excluded by CCR7 positive selection of CD45RO-negative cells. Study-wide results and limits: Sample collection involved blood only; tissue repertoires are likely different. Shared clonotypes across all four donors exceeded non-shared ones in generation probability. A handful of donors showed sharing of approximately 5% of naive CD4 clonotypes.

The CDR3 runs to 12 residues. Germline CDR1 is MNHNY and CDR2 is SVGAGI (reference sequence). V lost 6 bases and J 9 bases, leaving 12 bases between the germline ends. The rearrangement links TRBV6-6 to TRBJ2-1; tentatively, D is TRBD2 (6 bases). This clonotype was obtained from a man aged 18 to 30 in good health. Some clones in this sample may be carry-over from other donors' samples. Sequencing input: naive CD8+ T cells from PBMCs. CDR3 in DNA: TGTGCCAGCAGGACGCGGGGCGGTGAGCAGTTCTTC. Residues: CASRTRGGEQFF.